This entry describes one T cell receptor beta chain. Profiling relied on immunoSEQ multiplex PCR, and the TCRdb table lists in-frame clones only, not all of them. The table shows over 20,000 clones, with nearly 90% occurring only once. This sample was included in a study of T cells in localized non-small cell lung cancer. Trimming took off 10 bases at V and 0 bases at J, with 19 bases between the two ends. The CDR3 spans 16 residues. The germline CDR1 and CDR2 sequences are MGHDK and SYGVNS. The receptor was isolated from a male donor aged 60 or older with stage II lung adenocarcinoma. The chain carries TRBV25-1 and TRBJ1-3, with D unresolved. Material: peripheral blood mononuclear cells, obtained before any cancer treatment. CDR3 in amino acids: CATGITDGYSGNTIYF. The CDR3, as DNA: TGTGCCACCGGGATAACGGACGGCTACTCTGGAAACACCATATATTTT.